The text below deals with one TCR beta chain. What it recognizes is unknown. The V gene lost 6 bases and the J gene lost 4 bases, with 10 bases spanning the gap. The CDR3 covers 13 residues. The germline V gene has CDR1 MNHEY and CDR2 SVGAGI. This sample is part of a study of shared clonotypes between healthy human individuals. Study context: Plates per donor: three CD4 naive, three CD4 memory, two CD8 naive, one CD8 memory. Study-level points and caveats: Inspection by rarefaction showed sorted-subset sequencing to be incomplete despite large depth. Represented diversity, genetic and exposure-history alike, was limited by few donors.

TCRdb keeps only in-frame clones here, not all; method: immunoSEQ multiplex PCR. The top ten hold over 1.3% of the sample, which has nearly 1,000,000 clones, around three quarters seen once. The study separated CD4+ cells into CD45RA+ naive and CD45RA-negative memory subsets. This rearrangement joins TRBV6-5 to TRBJ1-5; TRBD1 is a possible D gene (5 bases). Material: memory CD4+ T cells sorted from blood. Subset here: CD45RA-negative fraction. This receptor was obtained from a man aged 18 to 30 in good health. Written as DNA, the CDR3 is TGTGCCAGCAGGCGGGACGGTAATCAGCCCCAGCATTTT. It codes for CASRRDGNQPQHF.